This T cell receptor beta chain appears in the sequencing data of a study of regulatory T cells in long-lasting Graves disease. V lost 0 bases, J lost 0 bases, and 9 bases lay in between. Germline V gives CDR1 DFQATT, CDR2 SNEGSKA (reference sequence). The CDR3 contains 15 residues. TCR beta libraries were built with iRepertoire HTBI primers and Arm-PCR of CDR3 regions. One entry per CDR3 protein results from TCRdb running MiXCR on the multiplex PCR reads. The table shows over 350,000 distinct CDR3 sequences, with around 13% occurring only once. Documented time point: newly diagnosed GD, antithyroid drugs for less than 3 months. Extracted RNA from PBMCs served as the source of the TCR library. These records were also assigned to another study, of T cells in Graves' hyperthyroidism and ophthalmopathy. This second study notes: The HTBI primer set served for first-round RT-PCR of the TCR CDR3.

The V and J genes are TRBV20-1 and TRBJ2-1; weak D call: TRBD1 (6 bases). This sample comprised peripheral blood mononuclear cells (PBMCs), obtained at new diagnosis, from a patient treated with antithyroid drugs. This receptor was identified in a woman aged 50 to 60 with Graves disease. The CDR3 DNA follows: TGCAGTGCTAGAGATGGGACATACTCCTACAATGAGCAGTTCTTC. Translated, it gives CSARDGTYSYNEQFF.